Below are 6 T cell receptor beta chains sequenced from a single sample in a study of T cells after posttransplantation cyclophosphamide. Cells defined as naive were viable CD3+CD4+ or CD3+CD8+ and CCR7+CD45RA+CD45RO-CD95-CD27+CD28+. Clones were read by immunoSEQ multiplex PCR, and TCRdb kept only the in-frame ones, dropping some. The sample has fewer than 35,000 clones, roughly 90% seen once. The material sequenced was naive CD4+ T cells sorted from blood. These receptors originate from a man aged 30 to 39 in good health and a related stem cell transplant donor.

The V call is TRBV5-1, the J call TRBJ2-2, with unresolved D. The germline V gene encodes CDR1 SGHRS and CDR2 YFSETQ. Trimming took off 2 bases at V and 3 bases at J, with 5 bases between the two ends. The CDR3 is 13 residues long. The DNA for the CDR3 is TGCGCCAGCAGCTTACTTTACACCGGGGAGCTGTTTTTT. This gives the protein CASSLLYTGELFF.

This clone was recorded only once. The gene calls are TRBV9 and TRBJ1-2; tentative D call: TRBD1 (5 bases). V lost 4 bases to trimming and J lost 1 base, with 11 bases between them. Germline assignment: CDR1 SGDLS and CDR2 YYNGEE. The CDR3 has 14 residues. CDR3 coding DNA: TGTGCCAGCAGCCCATTCCAGGGTAACTATGGCTACACCTTC. Encoded protein: CASSPFQGNYGYTF.

The chain couples TRBV6-5 to TRBJ1-2, with D unresolved. Germline assignment: CDR1 MNHEY and CDR2 SVGAGI. V lost 3 bases to trimming and J lost 1 base, with 6 bases between them. This CDR3 is 13 amino acids long. This CDR3 reads CASSYTDNYGYTF. DNA of the CDR3: TGTGCCAGCAGTTATACAGATAACTATGGCTACACCTTC.

The V and J genes are TRBV27 and TRBJ2-5; no firm D call. The CDR3 loop spans 14 amino acids. Trimming removed 6 bases from V and 3 bases from J, with 14 bases in between. Germline V gene lookup returns CDR1 MNHEY and CDR2 SMNVEV (reference sequence). In nucleotides, the CDR3 is TGTGCCAGCAGCCCCCTGGGCAGAGAAGAGACCCAGTACTTC. It translates to CASSPLGREETQYF.

The chain combines TRBV6-4 with TRBJ2-1; 11 bases are a match to TRBD2. Germline V gene data show CDR1 as MRHNA and CDR2 as SNTAGT. The ends lost 6 bases at V and 2 bases at J; junction bases unmatched: 3. This CDR3 is 15 amino acids long. The CDR3 loop reads CASSSGLAAYNEQFF. As DNA, the CDR3 is TGTGCCAGCAGCTCGGGACTAGCGGCCTACAATGAGCAGTTCTTC.

The chain combines TRBV12-5 with TRBJ2-1, with 10 bases fitting TRBD1. The CDR3 is 16 amino acids. Germline CDR1 LGHNT, CDR2 FRNRAP. The J segment lost 7 bases and the V segment lost 2 bases, leaving 8 bases of the junction unmatched. The CDR3 nucleotides are TGTGCTAGTGGTTTGCGGGGGACAGGGGTTGGGAATGAGCAGTTCTTC. It translates to CASGLRGTGVGNEQFF.